The 21 T cell receptor beta chains below were found in one sample sequenced in a study of T cells in Graves' hyperthyroidism and ophthalmopathy. Amplified TCR beta CDR3 regions derived from RNA transcripts. The study used the HTBI primer set for a first-round RT-PCR of the TCR CDR3. TCRdb re-analysed the multiplex PCR reads in MiXCR, keeping a single row per CDR3 protein. The sample records under 300,000 distinct CDR3 sequences, about 14% being singletons. The material sequenced was blood. The origin of the receptors is a woman aged 40-49 years with Graves' hyperthyroidism that later progressed to Graves' ophthalmopathy.

Many counts were recorded for this clonotype. The rearrangement links TRBV30 to TRBJ2-2; tentative D call: TRBD1 (5 bases). Germline V lookup: CDR1 GTSNPN, CDR2 SVGIG (reference sequence). The CDR3 extends over 15 amino acids. Deletions cut 2 bases from V and 4 bases from J, with 14 bases between. The CDR3, as DNA: TGTGCCTGGAGTTCAGCAGGGCAGAGCACCGGGGAGCTGTTTTTT. It is translated as CAWSSAGQSTGELFF.

This clonotype appeared many times. The rearrangement joins TRBV27 to TRBJ2-7; no clear D. Germline values: CDR1 MNHEY, CDR2 SMNVEV (reference sequence). This CDR3 comprises 16 residues. V was shortened by 5 bases and J by 3 bases, with 20 bases between the two germline ends. DNA for the CDR3: TGTGCCAGCAGTCCATCAACCGGGCCTACCAGCTACGAGCAGTACTTC. Amino acids: CASSPSTGPTSYEQYF.

This clonotype was recorded many times. The genes are TRBV5-1 and TRBJ1-1; D ambiguous. Trimming left V 5 bases short and J 3 bases short, with 14 bases between. The CDR3 is 14 residues long. Per the germline V gene, CDR1 is SGHRS and CDR2 is YFSETQ. CDR3 sequence: CASRLDEVDTEAFF. CDR3 coding DNA: TGCGCCAGCAGGCTGGACGAGGTCGACACTGAAGCTTTCTTT.

Points on this clonotype: A read error is possible here, since a much larger clone lies one base away. The rearrangement uses TRBV28 and TRBJ2-7; 10 nucleotides line up with TRBD1. The V gene end was trimmed by 5 bases and the J gene end by 3 bases; junction bases not matched to a gene: 7. Germline values: CDR1 MDHEN, CDR2 SYDVKM. CDR3 length: 15 amino acids. The CDR3, as DNA: TGTGCCAGCAGTGAGGGACAGGGGAAGTTCTACGAGCAGTACTTC. Translated, it gives CASSEGQGKFYEQYF.

Ten or more counts support this clonotype. V usage is TRBV6-1 and J usage is TRBJ2-4; D may correspond to TRBD1 or TRBD2 (5 bases each). V lost 4 bases and J lost 0, with 10 bases in between. CDR3 size: 15 residues. The germline V gene has CDR1 MNHNS and CDR2 SASEGT. The CDR3 region is CASSAGQLAKNIQYF. The DNA for the CDR3 is TGTGCCAGCAGTGCGGGGCAATTAGCCAAAAACATTCAGTACTTC.

The sample holds many counts of this clonotype. This sequence joins TRBV29-1 and TRBJ2-3, with 8 bases that match TRBD2. Germline V gene lookup returns CDR1 SQVTM and CDR2 ANQGSEA. The junction had 10 bases not matched to a gene; V was cut back by 3 bases and J by 2 bases. This CDR3 is built from 16 residues. The CDR3 DNA is TGCAGCGTTGACAAACCACCGGGACTAGTCACAGATACGCAGTATTTT. This codes for CSVDKPPGLVTDTQYF.

This clonotype was detected a few times. The chain carries TRBV20-1 and TRBJ2-2; 11 positions match TRBD2. V lost 3 bases, J lost 2 bases, and 5 bases stayed unmatched. The CDR3 runs 16 residues. Germline V CDR1 and CDR2: DFQATT, SNEGSKA (reference sequence). The CDR3, as DNA: TGCAGTGCTAGGTATAGCGGGAGGGCCAACACCGGGGAGCTGTTTTTT. As protein: CSARYSGRANTGELFF.

This clonotype was recorded many times. V usage is TRBV3-1 and J usage is TRBJ2-1, with a tentative D call TRBD2 (5 bases). This CDR3 region has 15 residues. Trimming removed 4 bases at V and 1 base at J, with 11 bases between. Germline lookup yields CDR1 LGHDT and CDR2 YNNKEL (reference sequence). CDR3 bases: TGTGCCAGCAGCCCTACTAGAGGGTCCTACAATGAGCAGTTCTTC. Translated, it gives CASSPTRGSYNEQFF.

This clonotype was picked up many times. The chain uses TRBV5-1 and TRBJ2-1; no clear D. The CDR3 length is 11 residues. Germline CDR1 and CDR2: SGHRS and YFSETQ. V dropped 4 bases and J dropped 10 bases, with 9 bases sitting between them. As DNA, the CDR3 is TGCGCCAGCAGCCCGCTACGGGAGCAGTTCTTC. Translating it yields CASSPLREQFF.

The sample holds many counts of this clonotype. The V and J genes are TRBV6-1 and TRBJ1-2, with D tentatively TRBD1 (5 bases). The V end was cut by 10 bases, the J end by 3 bases, with 18 bases between. The CDR3 has 14 residues. Germline CDR1 MNHNS, CDR2 SASEGT. This CDR3 is CAIRSGGRDYGYTF. In nucleotides, the CDR3 is TGTGCCATCAGAAGTGGCGGCAGGGACTATGGCTACACCTTC.

This clonotype was counted at least ten times. The genes are TRBV27 and TRBJ2-7, with 10 bases identical to TRBD1. The V gene end was trimmed by 6 bases and the J gene end by 2 bases; junction bases not matched to a gene: 4. This CDR3 spans 14 amino acids. Germline V lookup: CDR1 MNHEY, CDR2 SMNVEV (reference sequence). CDR3 sequence (DNA): TGTGCCAGCAGCCGGACAGGGGGACCCTACGAGCAGTACTTC. It is translated as CASSRTGGPYEQYF.

V and J are TRBV6-2 or TRBV6-3 and TRBJ2-1; D tentatively reads TRBD1 or TRBD2 (6 bases each). The CDR3 runs 13 residues. Trimming took 7 bases from V and 8 from J, leaving 15 bases between them. The germline V gene encodes CDR1 MNHEY and CDR2 SVGEGT. CDR3 nucleotide sequence: TGTGCCAGCAAGTGGGGGGCGGTGGATGAGCAGTTCTTC. Translation: CASKWGAVDEQFF.

This clonotype was picked up many times. The chain employs TRBV11-2 and TRBJ2-3; TRBD2 matches at 8 bases. The V gene end was trimmed by 3 bases and the J gene end by 11 bases; junction bases not matched to a gene: 16. The CDR3 is 16 amino acids. Per germline, CDR1 SGHAT and CDR2 FQNNGV. CDR3 sequence: CASSFRTSPELIEQYF. The CDR3 region has the DNA TGTGCCAGCAGCTTTAGGACTAGCCCGGAATTAATAGAGCAGTATTTT.

This clonotype was counted ten times or more. CDR3 DNA: TGCAGCGTTGAAGCCGGACTAGCGGGAGGAGGCGAGCAGTACTTC. It codes for CSVEAGLAGGGEQYF. The rearrangement uses TRBV29-1 and TRBJ2-7; 14 nucleotides align to TRBD2. The CDR3 sequence is 15 residues long. V lost 1 base to trimming and J lost 6 bases; unmatched junction nucleotides: 5. In germline, CDR1 is SQVTM, CDR2 ANQGSEA.

This clonotype was recorded at least ten times. The CDR3 region has the DNA TGCGCCAGCAGCCATGGGTATAATTCACCCCTCCACTTT. Translation: CASSHGYNSPLHF. The chain employs TRBV4-1 and TRBJ1-6; no reliable D call. V was shortened by 3 bases and J by 4 bases, with 4 bases between the two germline ends. This CDR3 has 13 amino acids. Germline V CDR1 and CDR2: MGHRA, YSYEKL.

This clonotype has a count of ten or more. The V and J genes are TRBV6-1 and TRBJ2-7, with 8 bases identical to TRBD1. CDR3 length: 16 residues. Germline V gene lookup returns CDR1 MNHNS and CDR2 SASEGT. V was clipped by 5 bases and J by 0 bases; unmatched bases: 9. DNA for the CDR3: TGTGCCAGCAGTCGCCCTCGACAGGGGAGCTCCTACGAGCAGTACTTC. It specifies CASSRPRQGSSYEQYF.

This clonotype was detected only a few times. The chain is built from TRBV27 and TRBJ1-2; 8 nucleotides match TRBD1. The CDR3 has 17 amino acids. The V segment lost 5 bases and the J segment 3 bases; nucleotides outside the gene matches: 14. The germline V gene encodes CDR1 MNHEY and CDR2 SMNVEV (reference sequence). CDR3: CASSPSTGEAHYYGYTF. The CDR3 coding sequence is TGTGCCAGCAGTCCATCGACAGGGGAGGCCCACTACTATGGCTACACCTTC.

This clonotype was seen at least ten times. The chain is built from TRBV11-3 and TRBJ1-1, with no clear D. This CDR3 is 13 amino acids long. V lost 5 bases, J lost 7 bases, and 14 bases lay in between. The germline gives CDR1 SGHNT, CDR2 YENEEA. The CDR3 here is CASSPRGAVEAFF. CDR3 sequence (DNA): TGTGCCAGCAGCCCTCGGGGAGCCGTTGAAGCTTTCTTT.

This clonotype has at least ten counts. The genes are TRBV5-1 and TRBJ1-1; 7 bases fit TRBD1. From germline, CDR1 is SGHRS and CDR2 YFSETQ. The V gene end was trimmed by 4 bases and the J gene end by 4 bases; junction bases not matched to a gene: 7. The CDR3 totals 14 residues. CDR3 DNA sequence: TGCGCCAGCAGCCAAGGGGGCAGGGGCACTGAAGCTTTCTTT. Encoded protein: CASSQGGRGTEAFF.

This clonotype was detected ten times or more. This rearrangement joins TRBV27 to TRBJ1-2; D uncertain. Per germline, CDR1 MNHEY and CDR2 SMNVEV (reference sequence). Trimming removed 4 bases from V and 8 bases from J, with 17 bases in between. CDR3 size: 14 residues. Here the CDR3 reads CASSSLLGSSGYTF. The CDR3 DNA sequence: TGTGCCAGCAGTTCACTTCTTGGGTCCTCAGGCTACACCTTC.

This clonotype has only a few counts. This sequence joins TRBV7-3 and TRBJ1-3; tentatively, D is TRBD1 (5 bases). The germline V gene encodes CDR1 SGHTA and CDR2 FQGTGA. The CDR3 contains 15 residues. V lost 1 base to trimming and J lost 4 bases, with 11 bases between them. CDR3 bases: TGTGCCAGCAGCTTAATCGGGGGACCCGGAAACACCATATATTTT. It is translated as CASSLIGGPGNTIYF.